This T cell receptor beta chain was retrieved from a study of shared clonotypes between healthy human individuals. Findings and limits, study-wide: Collection of samples was limited to blood; tissue repertoires likely differ. Naive subsets typically showed greater estimated richness than memory subsets.

Sequenced by immunoSEQ multiplex PCR; TCRdb stores in-frame clones only, minus some. The sample includes over 2 million clones, over 85% seen only once; the top ten take 0.1% to 0.15%. Trimming took off 2 bases at V and 0 bases at J, with 10 bases between the two ends. Germline V gene lookup returns CDR1 KGHSH and CDR2 LQKENI. This CDR3 region has 15 residues. Among the donors, all were Caucasian adults who lived in Nashville, Tennessee. Splitting of CD4+ cells produced CD45RA+ naive and CD45RA-negative memory subsets. Notes on this clone: Its antigen is not known.

The gene calls are TRBV18 and TRBJ1-2; D remains ambiguous. The TCR comes from a man aged 18 to 30 in good health. Sequencing was carried out using naive CD4+ T cells sorted from blood. Subset denoted: CD45RA+ positively selected. CDR3 bases: TGTGCCAGCTCACCAGGGCAGCTAGCTAACTATGGCTACACCTTC. It codes for CASSPGQLANYGYTF.